These T cell receptor beta chains were read from a single sample in a study of blood T cell repertoires in COVID-19. The assay was immunoSEQ multiplex PCR, and TCRdb's table has in-frame clones only and misses some. Of about 74,000 clones listed, 80% were seen once; the top ten hold approximately 12%. Specimen: peripheral blood. The receptors shown here come from a human donor in a cohort sampled during active COVID-19. Each CDR3 is given with its conserved first and last residue. Each record gives: CDR3 protein, CDR3 DNA, D gene, J gene, V gene, clone size. A D gene is named only where the DNA matches it firmly. Expanded clones are given a class, and other clones once, few, many or no size at all.

CDR3 protein: CASSPPSGSGRSNEQFF
CDR3 DNA: TGTGCCAGCAGCCCACCCTCAGGTAGCGGGAGATCCAATGAGCAGTTCTTC
D gene: TRBD2
J gene: TRBJ2-1
V gene: TRBV3-1/TRBV3-2
clone size: .

CDR3 protein: CSVSTNADEQFF
CDR3 DNA: TGCAGTGTTAGTACAAACGCGGATGAGCAGTTCTTC
D gene: .
J gene: TRBJ2-1
V gene: TRBV20-1
clone size: .

CDR3 protein: CASSLDRDYGYTF
CDR3 DNA: TGTGCCAGCAGTCTCGACAGGGACTATGGCTACACCTTC
D gene: TRBD1
J gene: TRBJ1-2
V gene: TRBV27
clone size: .

CDR3 protein: CASSFQFDTDTQYF
CDR3 DNA: TGTGCCAGCAGTTTCCAGTTTGACACAGATACGCAGTATTTT
D gene: .
J gene: TRBJ2-3
V gene: TRBV27
clone size: .

CDR3 protein: CASSLVAGSGEQFF
CDR3 DNA: TGTGCCAGCAGCTTAGTAGCGGGTTCTGGTGAGCAGTTCTTC
D gene: TRBD2
J gene: TRBJ2-1
V gene: TRBV11-3
clone size: .

CDR3 protein: CASSPSGGSSYNEQFF
CDR3 DNA: TGTGCCAGCAGCCCCTCGGGGGGGAGCTCCTACAATGAGCAGTTCTTC
D gene: TRBD2
J gene: TRBJ2-1
V gene: TRBV7-3
clone size: .

CDR3 protein: CASSLGAYSGNTIYF
CDR3 DNA: TGTGCCAGCAGTTTAGGGGCCTACTCTGGAAACACCATATATTTT
D gene: .
J gene: TRBJ1-3
V gene: TRBV27
clone size: .

CDR3 protein: CASSPGEISTDTQYF
CDR3 DNA: TGTGCCAGCAGCCCGGGGGAGATTAGCACAGATACGCAGTATTTT
D gene: .
J gene: TRBJ2-3
V gene: TRBV3-1/TRBV3-2
clone size: .

CDR3 protein: CATSGAGAGFSYNEQFF
CDR3 DNA: TGTGCCACCAGTGGGGCGGGGGCAGGTTTTTCCTACAATGAGCAGTTCTTC
D gene: .
J gene: TRBJ2-1
V gene: TRBV24-1
clone size: .

CDR3 protein: CASSSTGGRNTGELFF
CDR3 DNA: TGTGCCAGCAGTTCTACGGGGGGGAGGAACACCGGGGAGCTGTTTTTT
D gene: TRBD2
J gene: TRBJ2-2
V gene: TRBV28
clone size: .

CDR3 protein: CASSQDRSEGYTF
CDR3 DNA: TGCGCCAGCAGCCAAGATCGGAGCGAGGGCTACACCTTC
D gene: .
J gene: TRBJ1-2
V gene: TRBV4-3
clone size: .

CDR3 protein: CASSPPDTFSGNTIYF
CDR3 DNA: TGTGCCAGCAGTCCCCCCGACACGTTCTCTGGAAACACCATATATTTT
D gene: .
J gene: TRBJ1-3
V gene: TRBV28
clone size: .

CDR3 protein: CASSSDRNMNTEAFF
CDR3 DNA: TGTGCCAGCAGCTCGGACAGAAACATGAACACTGAAGCTTTCTTT
D gene: .
J gene: TRBJ1-1
V gene: TRBV12-1
clone size: .

CDR3 protein: CAWSGGFEAFF
CDR3 DNA: TGTGCCTGGAGTGGAGGCTTTGAAGCTTTCTTT
D gene: .
J gene: TRBJ1-1
V gene: TRBV30
clone size: .

CDR3 protein: CASSSIRTSGSGADTQYF
CDR3 DNA: TGTGCCAGCAGCTCCATAAGGACTAGCGGGAGCGGGGCAGATACGCAGTATTTT
D gene: TRBD2
J gene: TRBJ2-3
V gene: TRBV5-6
clone size: .

CDR3 protein: CASSLALGVGGQGQGYTF
CDR3 DNA: TGTGCCAGCAGCTTAGCGCTAGGAGTGGGGGGGCAGGGACAAGGCTACACCTTC
D gene: .
J gene: TRBJ1-2
V gene: TRBV7-2
clone size: .

CDR3 protein: CASSLASSGEQYF
CDR3 DNA: TGCGCCAGCAGCCTTGCCTCGTCGGGCGAGCAGTACTTC
D gene: .
J gene: TRBJ2-7
V gene: TRBV4-1
clone size: few

CDR3 protein: CASSVSGRPEETQYF
CDR3 DNA: TGTGCCAGCAGCGTCAGCGGGAGGCCGGAAGAGACCCAGTACTTC
D gene: TRBD2
J gene: TRBJ2-5
V gene: TRBV9
clone size: .

CDR3 protein: CASSALPGGSGNEQFF
CDR3 DNA: TGTGCCAGCAGCGCACTCCCAGGGGGATCGGGCAATGAGCAGTTCTTC
D gene: TRBD1
J gene: TRBJ2-1
V gene: TRBV9
clone size: .

CDR3 protein: CASSAAGQNQPQHF
CDR3 DNA: TGTGCCAGCAGCGCCGCGGGACAGAATCAGCCCCAGCATTTT
D gene: TRBD1
J gene: TRBJ1-5
V gene: TRBV9
clone size: .

CDR3 protein: CASSPGTSGSIYEQFF
CDR3 DNA: TGTGCCAGCTCACCCGGGACTAGCGGGAGTATCTATGAGCAGTTCTTC
D gene: TRBD2
J gene: TRBJ2-1
V gene: TRBV18
clone size: .

CDR3 protein: CASSKPLSAVGSYEQYF
CDR3 DNA: TGTGCCAGCAGCAAACCGCTGTCTGCGGTGGGTTCCTACGAGCAGTACTTC
D gene: .
J gene: TRBJ2-7
V gene: TRBV21-1
clone size: once

CDR3 protein: CASSVAGQGHEKLFF
CDR3 DNA: TGTGCCAGCAGCGTAGCGGGACAGGGACACGAAAAACTGTTTTTT
D gene: TRBD1
J gene: TRBJ1-4
V gene: TRBV9
clone size: .

CDR3 protein: CASSLEGSLAGMLFF
CDR3 DNA: TGTGCCAGCAGCTTAGAGGGGTCGCTAGCGGGAATGCTGTTTTTT
D gene: TRBD2
J gene: TRBJ2-2
V gene: TRBV7-9
clone size: .

CDR3 protein: CASSPPEPRNTEAFF
CDR3 DNA: TGTGCCAGCTCACCACCGGAGCCTCGCAACACTGAAGCTTTCTTT
D gene: .
J gene: TRBJ1-1
V gene: TRBV18
clone size: .

CDR3 protein: CASSSRQASGYTF
CDR3 DNA: TGTGCCAGCAGTTCAAGACAGGCATCTGGCTACACCTTC
D gene: .
J gene: TRBJ1-2
V gene: TRBV5-5
clone size: .

CDR3 protein: CASSLPRTSGIDTQYF
CDR3 DNA: TGTGCCAGCAGCCTGCCACGGACTAGCGGGATTGATACGCAGTATTTT
D gene: TRBD2
J gene: TRBJ2-3
V gene: TRBV14
clone size: .

CDR3 protein: CASSLAGGVTGELFF
CDR3 DNA: TGCGCCAGCAGCTTGGCGGGAGGTGTCACCGGGGAGCTGTTTTTT
D gene: TRBD2
J gene: TRBJ2-2
V gene: TRBV5-1
clone size: .

CDR3 protein: CASSVGGELGEAFF
CDR3 DNA: TGTGCCAGCAGCGTAGGGGGGGAGCTTGGTGAAGCTTTCTTT
D gene: .
J gene: TRBJ1-1
V gene: TRBV9
clone size: .